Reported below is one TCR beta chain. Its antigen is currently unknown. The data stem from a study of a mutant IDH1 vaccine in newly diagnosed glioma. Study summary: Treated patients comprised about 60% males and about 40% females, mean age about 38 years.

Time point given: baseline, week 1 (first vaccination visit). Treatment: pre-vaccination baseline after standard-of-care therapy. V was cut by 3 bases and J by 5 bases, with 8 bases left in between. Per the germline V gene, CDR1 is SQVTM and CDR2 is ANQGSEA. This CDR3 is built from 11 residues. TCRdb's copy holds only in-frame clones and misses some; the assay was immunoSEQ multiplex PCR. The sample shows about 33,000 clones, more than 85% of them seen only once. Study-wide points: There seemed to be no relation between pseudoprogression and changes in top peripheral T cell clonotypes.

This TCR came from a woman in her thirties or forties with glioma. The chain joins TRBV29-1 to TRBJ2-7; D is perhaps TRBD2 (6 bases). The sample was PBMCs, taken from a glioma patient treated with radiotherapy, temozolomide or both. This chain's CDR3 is CSVEWGDEQYF. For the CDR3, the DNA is TGCAGCGTTGAGTGGGGGGACGAGCAGTACTTC.